Listed below are T cell receptor beta chains from one sample, sequenced in a study of OX40 agonist ivuxolimab in advanced cancers. The repertoire was sequenced with immunoSEQ multiplex PCR; TCRdb's copy has only in-frame clones and lacks some. The repertoire holds about 68,000 clones, roughly nine tenths seen once, with approximately 0.3% in the top ten. This specimen was CD4+ or CD8+ T cells sorted from blood, taken in a trial of the OX40 agonist ivuxolimab. Receptors were obtained from an adult with an advanced solid tumor such as melanoma, head and neck, liver or kidney cancer. CDR3s include the opening cysteine and the closing phenylalanine or tryptophan. Fields, in order: CDR3 length, D gene, clone size, V gene, J gene, CDR3 protein, CDR3 DNA. The D gene is left open where the match is weak. Not every row has a clone size; where given, it reads once, few, many or a size class.

>15|TRBD2|-|TRBV28|TRBJ2-1
CASSLTGGPGNEQFF
TGTGCCAGCAGTTTGACGGGAGGGCCTGGGAATGAGCAGTTCTTC
>15|-|-|TRBV6-5|TRBJ1-2
CASSYSWDNNYGYTF
TGTGCCAGCAGTTACTCGTGGGACAACAACTATGGCTACACCTTC
>16|-|-|TRBV19|TRBJ2-2
CASKGTEGLSTGELFF
TGTGCCAGTAAGGGTACGGAGGGCCTTAGCACCGGGGAGCTGTTTTTT
>15|-|-|TRBV19|TRBJ2-7
CASSKGSGVTYEQYF
TGTGCCAGTAGTAAAGGGTCGGGAGTAACCTACGAGCAGTACTTC
>12|-|-|TRBV6-6|TRBJ1-1
CASSRGGTEAFF
TGTGCCAGCAGTCGCGGGGGGACTGAAGCTTTCTTT
>16|TRBD2|-|TRBV15|TRBJ2-1
CATSRELAGGINEQFF
TGTGCCACCAGCAGAGAACTAGCGGGAGGAATCAATGAGCAGTTCTTC
>13|-|-|TRBV11-3|TRBJ1-1
CASSLGRNTEAFF
TGTGCCAGCAGCTTAGGGCGAAACACTGAAGCTTTCTTT
>13|-|-|TRBV27|TRBJ1-4
CASSAGPNEKLFF
TGTGCCAGCAGTGCAGGACCCAATGAAAAACTGTTTTTT
>14|TRBD1|-|TRBV10-3|TRBJ1-4
CAISETGGNEKLFF
TGTGCCATCAGCGAGACAGGGGGAAATGAAAAACTGTTTTTT
>13|-|-|TRBV6-5|TRBJ2-7
CASSTTGFYEQYF
TGTGCCAGCAGTACCACTGGGTTCTACGAGCAGTACTTC
>16|-|-|TRBV28|TRBJ2-1
CASSPTGKGKDNEQFF
TGTGCCAGCAGCCCGACAGGCAAGGGTAAAGACAATGAGCAGTTCTTC
>15|-|once|TRBV18|TRBJ2-4
CASSPKGLVGPIQYF
TGTGCCAGCTCACCTAAGGGACTTGTGGGGCCCATTCAGTACTTC
>13|TRBD2|-|TRBV7-7|TRBJ2-1
CASSWTSGHEQFF
TGTGCTAGCAGCTGGACTAGCGGCCATGAGCAGTTCTTC
>15|-|-|TRBV5-4|TRBJ2-7
CASSPAGQGEYEQYF
TGTGCCAGCAGCCCCGCGGGGCAGGGGGAGTACGAGCAGTACTTC
>14|-|-|TRBV5-1|TRBJ1-2
CASSLEQGGYGYTF
TGCGCCAGCAGCCTGGAACAGGGCGGATATGGCTACACCTTC
>15|-|-|TRBV30|TRBJ1-1
CAWSADRGGNTEAFF
TGTGCCTGGAGTGCTGACCGGGGGGGAAACACTGAAGCTTTCTTT
>15|-|-|TRBV6-6|TRBJ2-2
CASTPPPVSTGELFF
TGTGCCAGCACCCCGCCCCCTGTTAGCACCGGGGAGCTGTTTTTT
>14|TRBD1|-|TRBV10-3|TRBJ1-2
CAISESGQGFGYTF
TGTGCCATCAGTGAGTCGGGACAGGGTTTTGGCTACACCTTC
>14|TRBD1|few|TRBV2|TRBJ2-7
CASNRDRPSYEQYF
TGTGCCAGCAATAGGGACAGACCCTCCTACGAGCAGTACTTC
>15|-|-|TRBV2|TRBJ1-5
CASSGGGNSNQPQHF
TGTGCCAGCAGTGGTGGCGGGAATAGCAATCAGCCCCAGCATTTT
>15|-|-|TRBV7-9|TRBJ2-7
CASSPKGVGSGEQYF
TGTGCCAGCAGCCCCAAAGGAGTCGGGAGTGGCGAGCAGTACTTC
>15|TRBD1|once|TRBV2|TRBJ1-5
CASRGTGGSNQPQHF
TGTGCCAGCCGAGGGACAGGGGGAAGCAATCAGCCCCAGCATTTT
>12|-|-|TRBV18|TRBJ2-2
CASSPATGELFF
TGTGCCAGCTCACCCGCCACCGGGGAGCTGTTTTTT
>13|-|-|TRBV25-1|TRBJ1-2
CASSGQGGWGYTF
TGTGCCAGCAGTGGCCAGGGAGGGTGGGGCTACACCTTC
>11|-|-|TRBV6-6|TRBJ2-7
CASSSRLEQYF
TGTGCCAGCAGTTCTCGGCTCGAGCAGTACTTC
>15|TRBD1|-|TRBV19|TRBJ1-4
CASSITRDRNEKLFF
TGTGCCAGTAGTATAACCCGGGACAGGAATGAAAAACTGTTTTTT
>19|TRBD2|-|TRBV28|TRBJ2-4
CASSPLGLAGGPDKNIQYF
TGTGCCAGCAGTCCCCTCGGACTAGCGGGAGGGCCGGACAAAAACATTCAGTACTTC
>14|TRBD1|-|TRBV7-3|TRBJ2-1
CASSLTQGANEQFF
TGTGCCAGCAGCTTAACCCAGGGGGCGAATGAGCAGTTCTTC
>12|TRBD2|-|TRBV5-1|TRBJ2-7
CASSLSDSGEFF
TGCGCCAGCAGCTTGAGTGATAGCGGGGAATTCTTC
>15|TRBD1|-|TRBV19|TRBJ2-5
CASSTHRGMEETQYF
TGTGCCAGTAGTACCCACAGGGGGATGGAAGAGACCCAGTACTTC
>16|-|-|TRBV7-3|TRBJ2-1
CASSLGRFGSYNEQFF
TGTGCCAGCAGCTTAGGGCGGTTCGGCTCCTACAATGAGCAGTTCTTC
>14|-|-|TRBV9|TRBJ2-7
CASSVGVSNYEQYF
TGTGCCAGCAGCGTAGGGGTCTCGAATTACGAGCAGTACTTC
>13|TRBD1|-|TRBV25-1|TRBJ1-2
CASGIQGAFGYTF
TGTGCCAGCGGAATACAGGGGGCATTTGGCTACACCTTC
>12|-|-|TRBV15|TRBJ1-3
CATSRESYTIYF
TGTGCCACCAGCAGAGAAAGTTACACCATATATTTT
>13|TRBD1|few|TRBV6-5|TRBJ2-7
CASGSGQGHEQYF
TGTGCCAGCGGCTCGGGACAGGGCCACGAGCAGTACTTC
>13|-|-|TRBV6-1|TRBJ1-5
CAQGDNSNQPQHF
TGTGCCCAAGGGGATAATAGCAATCAGCCCCAGCATTTT
>14|-|-|TRBV2|TRBJ1-5
CASKGVVSYQPQHF
TGTGCCAGCAAAGGGGTCGTTAGTTATCAGCCCCAGCATTTT
>13|TRBD2|once|TRBV6-1|TRBJ2-2
CASSGLYTGELFF
TGTGCCAGTTCGGGACTATACACCGGGGAGCTGTTTTTT
>13|-|-|TRBV18|TRBJ1-2
CASSRVIADGYTF
TGTGCCAGCTCACGGGTCATAGCGGATGGCTACACCTTC
>15|TRBD2|-|TRBV18|TRBJ2-3
CASLAGGPAGDTQYF
TGTGCCAGCCTAGCGGGAGGGCCCGCAGGAGACACGCAGTATTTT
>16|TRBD2|-|TRBV5-1|TRBJ2-1
CASSFLLAGAYNEQFF
TGCGCCAGCAGCTTCCTGCTAGCGGGGGCCTACAATGAGCAGTTCTTC
>14|-|once|TRBV15|TRBJ2-1
CATSRDKRYNEQFF
TGTGCCACCAGCAGAGATAAGCGTTACAATGAGCAGTTCTTC
>17|-|-|TRBV28|TRBJ2-7
CASSFPQQGRRSYEQYF
TGTGCCAGCAGTTTCCCCCAGCAGGGGAGGCGGTCCTACGAGCAGTACTTC
>16|-|-|TRBV5-6|TRBJ2-7
CASNIGGTGRAYEQYF
TGTGCCAGCAACATCGGGGGGACAGGTAGGGCTTACGAGCAGTACTTC
>17|TRBD2|-|TRBV12-5|TRBJ2-1
CASGPRLAGATYNEQFF
TGTGCTAGTGGTCCAAGGCTAGCGGGAGCGACCTACAATGAGCAGTTCTTC
>16|-|-|TRBV11-2|TRBJ2-1
CASSPLRGPRSNEQFF
TGTGCCAGCAGCCCTTTAAGGGGTCCCCGTTCCAATGAGCAGTTCTTC
>14|TRBD1|-|TRBV6-5|TRBJ2-7
CASSRVTGGDEQYF
TGTGCCAGCAGCCGGGTGACAGGGGGAGACGAGCAGTACTTC
>13|-|once|TRBV11-2|TRBJ1-2
CASSLSMGSGYTF
TGTGCCAGCAGCCTCTCTATGGGGAGTGGCTACACCTTC
>13|TRBD1|-|TRBV7-6|TRBJ2-7
CASSLGQLGEQYF
TGTGCCAGCAGTTTGGGACAGCTCGGCGAGCAGTACTTC
>16|-|-|TRBV27|TRBJ2-4
CASSLMAPGAKNIQYF
TGTGCCAGCAGTTTAATGGCGCCGGGGGCCAAAAACATTCAGTACTTC
>18|TRBD2|-|TRBV4-1|TRBJ2-7
CASSQDPPRLAGGYEQYF
TGCGCCAGCAGCCAAGACCCCCCCAGACTAGCGGGAGGGTACGAGCAGTACTTC
>16|-|-|TRBV7-2|TRBJ1-5
CASRPSSGDSNQPQHF
TGTGCCAGCAGACCCTCTTCCGGGGATAGCAATCAGCCCCAGCATTTT
>15|-|-|TRBV15|TRBJ1-1
CATSRRGTSGAEAFF
TGTGCCACCAGCAGACGCGGGACCTCCGGCGCTGAAGCTTTCTTT
>11|-|-|TRBV9|TRBJ2-1
CASSEANEQFF
TGTGCCAGCAGCGAAGCGAATGAGCAGTTCTTC
>15|TRBD1|-|TRBV7-9|TRBJ1-5
CASSPQGDSNQPQHF
TGTGCCAGCAGCCCACAGGGGGATAGCAATCAGCCCCAGCATTTT